The next 30 T cell receptor beta chains were all read from a single sample in a study of blood T cells in healthy people across ages. The second PCR ran roughly 7 to 11 cycles with a sample-barcoded 5' primer and J-beta primers. In TCRdb, the 5' RACE reads were re-called with MiXCR into one record per CDR3 protein. The sample contains about 570,000 distinct CDR3 sequences, about 26% of which appear only once. The sequenced material came from blood. Receptor source: a woman between 70 and 85 years old in good health.

Comments on this clonotype: One end of the junction is discordant with germline, which a read error may explain. The rearrangement joins TRBV20-1 to TRBJ2-3, with 15 bases lining up with TRBD2. This CDR3 comprises 17 residues. The germline gives CDR1 DFQATT, CDR2 SNEGSKA (reference sequence). CDR3 residues: CGARDPGTSGRPDTQYF. The DNA of the CDR3 is TGCGGTGCTAGAGACCCCGGGACTAGCGGGAGGCCAGATACGCAGTATTTT.

This clonotype was counted a few times. V is TRBV7-6 and J is TRBJ1-1; the D is unclear. The CDR3 length is 15 residues. CDR1 and CDR2 from the germline V gene are SGHVS and FNYEAQ. Trimming removed 5 bases at V and 1 base at J, with 14 bases between. The CDR3 protein is CASSPNNWGNTEAFF. In nucleotides, the CDR3 is TGTGCCAGCAGCCCCAACAACTGGGGGAACACTGAAGCTTTCTTT.

This clonotype occurred once. The V gene is TRBV21-1, the J gene TRBJ2-1; TRBD1 is taken as the D call from the table, unchecked against the DNA. TRBV21-1 is a documented pseudogene. This CDR3 is built from 17 residues. The CDR3 protein is CASSKAPYGGGSYEQYF. The CDR3 DNA reads as TGTGCCAGCAGCAAAGCGCCGTATGGGGGGGGATCCTACGAGCAATACTTC.

The chain has TRBV29-1 and TRBJ2-7; a weak D match, TRBD1 (6 bases). The CDR3 runs 13 residues. Per germline, CDR1 SQVTM and CDR2 ANQGSEA. The V gene lost 4 bases and the J gene lost 0 bases, with 10 bases spanning the gap. The CDR3 is CSVAGESSYEQYF. In DNA, the CDR3 is TGCAGCGTTGCAGGGGAGAGCTCCTACGAGCAGTACTTC.

There are a few counts of this clonotype. Germline is not matched at one junction end, which may reflect a read error. The DNA of the CDR3 is TGCAGTGCTAAGGACGGTCAGCAAGAGACCCGGTACTTC. Its protein is CSAKDGQQETRYF. The chain carries TRBV20-1 and TRBJ2-5; no firm D call. The CDR3 is 13 amino acids. Germline CDR1 DFQATT, CDR2 SNEGSKA (reference sequence).

The chain combines TRBV20-1 with TRBJ2-7, with unresolved D. There are 11 residues in the CDR3. Germline values: CDR1 DFQATT, CDR2 SNEGSKA (reference sequence). V was cut by 1 base and J by 7 bases, with 8 bases left in between. The CDR3 reads CSARALREQYF. As DNA, the CDR3 is TGCAGTGCTAGAGCGCTGAGAGAGCAGTACTTC.

The rearrangement links TRBV7-2 to TRBJ2-3; the D gene is possibly TRBD1 (5 bases). The CDR3 is 15 amino acids. V lost 5 bases and J lost 8, with 20 bases in between. CDR1 SGHTA and CDR2 FQGNSA come from the germline V gene. DNA of the CDR3: TGTGCCAGCAGCCCAGAGGCTCAGGGCCTGGGTACGCAGTATTTT. Protein product: CASSPEAQGLGTQYF.

This sequence joins TRBV29-1 and TRBJ1-2, with D unclear. CDR3 length: 11 residues. V gave up 1 base and J gave up 5 bases, with 5 bases separating them. Germline values: CDR1 SQVTM, CDR2 ANQGSEA. CDR3 region: CSVEAAYGYTF. CDR3 coding DNA: TGCAGCGTTGAAGCCGCTTATGGCTACACCTTC.

V usage is TRBV5-4 and J usage is TRBJ2-7, with 7 bases that match TRBD1. The germline V gene encodes CDR1 SGHNT and CDR2 YYREEE (reference sequence). V was clipped by 5 bases and J by 2 bases; unmatched bases: 10. This CDR3 region has 15 residues. The CDR3 coding sequence is TGTGCCAGCAGAAGTGGGACAGCCGCCACCTACGAGCAGTACTTC. It yields the protein CASRSGTAATYEQYF. Full variable domain (outside the CDR3, taken from reference TRBV5-4 and TRBJ2-7): ETGVTQSPTHLIKTRGQQVTLRCSSQSGHNTVSWYQQALGQGPQFIFQYYREEENGRGNFPPRFSGLQFPNYSSELNVNALELDDSALYLCASRSGTAATYEQYFGPGTRLTVT.

V and J are TRBV3-1 and TRBJ2-5, with TRBD2 identical over 11 bases. Judging by the DNA end, TRBJ2-1 fits better; the J call may be wrong. CDR3 size: 14 residues. Germline assignment: CDR1 LGHDT and CDR2 YNNKEL (reference sequence). The CDR3 sequence: CASSQASGGNEQFF. Here the CDR3 DNA reads TGTGCCAGCAGCCAAGCTAGCGGGGGGAATGAGCAGTTCTTC.

V and J are TRBV29-1 and TRBJ2-5, with D perhaps matching TRBD1 (6 bases). Matching the DNA end better, TRBJ2-1 makes the J call doubtful. The CDR3 spans 13 residues. The germline CDR1 and CDR2 sequences are SQVTM and ANQGSEA. CDR3 protein: CSVPPTGSNEQFF. CDR3 bases: TGCAGCGTTCCCCCCACAGGGAGTAATGAGCAGTTCTTC.

This chain connects TRBV20-1 to TRBJ2-3, with a tentative D call TRBD2 (6 bases). V shed 8 bases and J shed 0 bases, with 12 bases lying between them. In germline, CDR1 is DFQATT, CDR2 SNEGSKA (reference sequence). The length of the CDR3 is 13 residues. This CDR3 reads CSPQAGSTDTQYF. CDR3 bases: TGCAGTCCCCAGGCGGGAAGCACAGATACGCAGTATTTT.

The chain links TRBV9 to TRBJ2-2; no firm D call. Per germline, CDR1 SGDLS and CDR2 YYNGEE. Between the trimmed V and J ends, which lost 1 base and 3 bases, there was a span of 16 bases. There are 17 residues in the CDR3. The CDR3 region is CASSVRASWADTGELFF. CDR3 coding DNA: TGTGCCAGCAGCGTAAGGGCCAGCTGGGCGGACACCGGGGAGCTGTTTTTT. The whole variable domain, remainder taken from reference TRBV9 and TRBJ2-2, is DSGVTQTPKHLITATGQRVTLRCSPRSGDLSVYWYQQSLDQGLQFLIQYYNGEERAKGNILERFSAQQFPDLHSELNLSSLELGDSALYFCASSVRASWADTGELFFGEGSRLTVL.

V usage is TRBV7-2 and J usage is TRBJ1-1; weak D call: TRBD1 (6 bases). Germline V gives CDR1 SGHTA, CDR2 FQGNSA. V was shortened by 4 bases and J by 0 bases, with 12 bases between the two germline ends. This CDR3 spans 15 amino acids. The DNA for the CDR3 is TGTGCCAGCAGCTCCCTGGGGGCTGTGAACACTGAAGCTTTCTTT. This gives the protein CASSSLGAVNTEAFF.

The chain employs TRBV6-1 and TRBJ1-2, with 9 bases that match TRBD1. The germline CDR1 and CDR2 sequences are MNHNS and SASEGT. This CDR3 is built from 16 residues. Unmatched junction bases numbered 14, after V lost 4 bases and J lost 8 bases. Here the CDR3 DNA reads TGTGCCAGCAGTGTAAACAGGGGGCGACTTGGGCGCGGCTACACCTTC. As protein: CASSVNRGRLGRGYTF.

This chain links TRBV12-3 or TRBV12-4 with TRBJ2-5, with 12 bases that match TRBD2. V shed 7 bases, J shed 2 bases, and the junction held 8 bases outside the gene matches. The CDR3 totals 16 residues. CDR3 nucleotides: TGTGCCAGCAAACCTCTAGCGGGGGGGTATCAAGAGACCCAGTACTTC. This gives the protein CASKPLAGGYQETQYF.

This clonotype has just a few counts. The rearrangement joins TRBV5-1 to TRBJ2-3, with 7 positions matching TRBD2. V shed 1 base and J 3 bases; nucleotides not matched to a gene: 5. The CDR3 is 15 amino acids. Per the germline V gene, CDR1 is SGHRS and CDR2 is YFSETQ. CDR3 loop: CASSLQERGTDTQYF. The CDR3 DNA is TGCGCCAGCAGCTTGCAGGAGCGGGGAACAGATACGCAGTATTTT.

The sample holds a few counts of this clonotype. This sequence joins TRBV6-6 and TRBJ2-5; TRBD1 aligns across 8 bases. TRBJ2-7 explains the end of the DNA better; the J call may be wrong. CDR3 length equals 15 residues. Germline loops: CDR1 MNHNY, CDR2 SVGAGI (reference sequence). The CDR3 coding sequence is TGTGCCAGCAGTACCACAGGGGGGAAGACCTACGAGCAGTACTTC. It yields the protein CASSTTGGKTYEQYF.

The chain combines TRBV20-1 with TRBJ1-4; 8 bases fit TRBD1. Germline V gene lookup returns CDR1 DFQATT and CDR2 SNEGSKA (reference sequence). V shed 0 bases and J 6 bases; nucleotides not matched to a gene: 3. The CDR3 runs to 14 residues. Written as DNA, the CDR3 is TGCAGTGCTAGAGATGGGACAGGCGATGAAAAACTGTTTTTT. It codes for CSARDGTGDEKLFF.

The sample holds a few counts of this clonotype. The genes are TRBV27 and TRBJ2-5; TRBD1 might be the D (6 bases). The J call is uncertain, as TRBJ2-7 better fits the DNA end. CDR1 is MNHEY, CDR2 SMNVEV, per germline (reference sequence). The CDR3 consists of 15 residues. The CDR3 loop reads CASSSRQADSYEQYF. CDR3 nucleotide sequence: TGTGCCAGCAGTTCACGACAGGCCGACTCCTACGAGCAGTACTTC.

This clonotype was counted only a few times. V usage is TRBV5-1 and J usage is TRBJ2-3; D not resolved. CDR3 length: 17 residues. The germline V and J ends were trimmed by 3 bases and 0 bases, with 17 bases remaining between them. The germline V gene has CDR1 SGHRS and CDR2 YFSETQ. In DNA, the CDR3 is TGCGCCAGCAGCTCCCCCCCGGTGGGCCTTAGCACAGATACGCAGTATTTT. It encodes CASSSPPVGLSTDTQYF.

V gene TRBV30 combines with J gene TRBJ1-1; no reliable D call. The CDR3 length is 13 residues. Germline-derived CDR1 and CDR2 are GTSNPN and SVGIG (reference sequence). V gave up 2 bases and J gave up 4 bases, with 11 bases separating them. CDR3 region: CAWSKKVGTEAFF. CDR3 nucleotides: TGTGCCTGGAGTAAGAAGGTCGGCACTGAAGCTTTCTTT.

This clonotype was detected a few times. This chain links TRBV9 with TRBJ1-5; maybe TRBD1 (6 bases). With 4 bases removed from V and 5 bases from J, the gap between germline ends came to 16 bases. The CDR3 consists of 15 residues. The V gene's germline CDR1 is SGDLS and CDR2 YYNGEE. The CDR3: CASSRGSGGDQPQHF. In nucleotides, the CDR3 is TGTGCCAGCAGCCGAGGTAGTGGGGGCGATCAGCCCCAGCATTTT.

The chain joins TRBV29-1 to TRBJ1-5, with TRBD1 matching 7 bases. The trim removed 6 bases at V and 3 bases at J, leaving 5 bases unmatched. Germline values: CDR1 SQVTM, CDR2 ANQGSEA. CDR3 size: 13 residues. CDR3 sequence (DNA): TGCAGCGTCTCCACAGGGGTCAATCAGCCCCAGCATTTT. Protein product: CSVSTGVNQPQHF.

This clonotype was observed a handful of times. This chain connects TRBV3-1 to TRBJ1-3; D is uncertain. V lost 4 bases, J lost 0 bases, and 19 bases lay in between. Germline V gives CDR1 LGHDT, CDR2 YNNKEL (reference sequence). This CDR3 is built from 18 residues. CDR3 nucleotide sequence: TGTGCCAGCAGCCCCCCATCGGCGGAATTGGCCTCTGGAAACACCATATATTTT. This gives the protein CASSPPSAELASGNTIYF.

This clonotype occurred a few times. The CDR3 DNA reads TGTGCCAGCAATACTCAAAGATCAGATACGCAGTATTTT. Residues: CASNTQRSDTQYF. The J gene is TRBJ2-3, the V gene TRBV6-1; D gene unclear. CDR3 length: 13 amino acids. Germline V CDR1 and CDR2: MNHNS, SASEGT. V was trimmed by 7 bases and J by 4 bases, leaving 12 bases between them.

This clonotype was seen more than once but under ten times. The chain combines TRBV10-3 with TRBJ1-2; D is ambiguous. The germline V and J ends were trimmed by 11 bases and 3 bases, with 10 bases remaining between them. In germline, CDR1 is ENHRY, CDR2 SYGVKD. The CDR3 covers 11 residues. The CDR3 DNA reads as TGTGCCTCCTCTAAGGACTATGGCTACACCTTC. It translates to CASSKDYGYTF.

The gene calls are TRBV19 and TRBJ1-3, with D possibly matching TRBD1 (5 bases). The germline CDR1 and CDR2 sequences are LNHDA and SQIVND (reference sequence). V gave up 4 bases and J gave up 5 bases, with 18 bases separating them. The length of the CDR3 is 16 residues. CDR3 bases: TGTGCCAGTAGTAACGAGGGGCAGCCCGCGAGAAACACCATATATTTT. Its translation: CASSNEGQPARNTIYF.

This clonotype has more than one count but fewer than ten. The chain recombines TRBV10-3 with TRBJ2-7; the D call may be TRBD1 or TRBD2 (5 bases each). Germline CDR1 reads ENHRY; CDR2 reads SYGVKD. V was pared by 3 bases and J by 5 bases, with 17 bases between. This CDR3 contains 15 residues. CDR3 sequence (DNA): TGTGCCATCAGTGATTTCGAGGGGAAGGCCCACGAGCAGTACTTC. Residues: CAISDFEGKAHEQYF.

In its sample, this clonotype was seen a few times. The chain recombines TRBV18 with TRBJ2-3, with a tentative D call TRBD2 (6 bases). Trimming pared 0 bases from V and 4 bases from J, leaving 14 bases between. The length of the CDR3 is 16 residues. Germline assignment: CDR1 KGHSH and CDR2 LQKENI. This CDR3 reads CASSPPGRTFSDTQYF. The CDR3 nucleotides read TGTGCCAGCTCACCACCGGGGAGGACTTTTTCAGATACGCAGTATTTT.